The entry below describes one TCR beta chain. Its target is not known. The data belong to a study of T cell responses to AZD1222 COVID-19 vaccine. Data came from immunoSEQ multiplex PCR; TCRdb stores just in-frame clones and leaves some out. The table has 110,000 to 150,000 clones, about 92% seen once. Study-wide points: No repertoire was sampled before or during the peak T cell response, only after it.

This CDR3 comprises 15 residues. Germline lookup yields CDR1 SGHDT and CDR2 YYEEEE. Trimming cost V 0 bases and J 5 bases; bases outside gene matches: 6. The rearrangement joins TRBV5-6 to TRBJ2-5, with TRBD2 identical over 8 bases. The sample consisted of peripheral blood, taken on day 0 of AZD1222 vaccination. The origin of this receptor is an adult in good health. The CDR3 spells CASSLVAGGMETQYF. DNA for the CDR3: TGTGCCAGCAGCTTGGTCGCGGGGGGTATGGAGACCCAGTACTTC.